A single sample gave rise to the 32 T cell receptor beta chains below, sequenced in a study of T-cell memory formation after mild COVID-19. Each CDR3 protein gets one entry after TCRdb re-called the 5' RACE reads with MiXCR. The repertoire holds some 180,000 distinct CDR3 sequences, with approximately 12% as singletons. The sequenced sample consisted of PBMCs or a T cell subset sorted from them (not recorded which). All receptors derive from a young man who had mild COVID-19 (a few samples of this study predate the infection). Cell type and time point are not known.

The chain links TRBV11-2 to TRBJ1-4, with 8 bases aligning to TRBD1. Germline V gene sequence: CDR1 SGHAT, CDR2 FQNNGV. The CDR3 covers 15 residues. The J segment lost 7 bases and the V segment lost 5 bases, leaving 9 bases of the junction unmatched. The CDR3: CASSPGQGGGEKLFF. The CDR3 nucleotides are TGTGCCAGCAGCCCTGGACAGGGTGGTGGTGAAAAACTGTTTTTT.

V and J are TRBV7-2 and TRBJ2-3, with 8 nucleotides matching TRBD2. CDR3 length equals 14 residues. J was trimmed by 5 bases and V by 4 bases; bases with no gene match: 5. Per germline, CDR1 SGHTA and CDR2 FQGNSA. CDR3 nucleotides: TGTGCCAGCAGCTACCGGGGGGGCCAAGATACGCAGTATTTT. It codes for CASSYRGGQDTQYF.

The chain recombines TRBV5-5 with TRBJ2-3; 10 nucleotides agree with TRBD2. Losses at the gene ends were 2 bases for V and 6 bases for J; bases not matched to a gene: 3. Germline V gives CDR1 SGHKS, CDR2 YYEKEE (reference sequence). There are 14 residues in the CDR3. The CDR3: CASSFPTSGDTQYF. As DNA, the CDR3 is TGTGCCAGCAGCTTCCCGACTAGCGGGGATACGCAGTATTTT.

V is TRBV4-3 and J is TRBJ1-1, with 8 bases matching TRBD1. The V segment lost 2 bases and the J segment 4 bases; nucleotides outside the gene matches: 3. The CDR3 sequence is 14 residues long. Per the germline V gene, CDR1 is LGHNA and CDR2 is YSLEER. CDR3 DNA: TGCGCCAGCAGCCAATATACAGGGGGCACTGAAGCTTTCTTT. It is translated as CASSQYTGGTEAFF.

V is TRBV30 and J is TRBJ2-2; D might be TRBD2 (5 bases). The CDR3 is 13 amino acids. Trimming took off 1 base at V and 6 bases at J, with 9 bases between the two ends. CDR1 GTSNPN and CDR2 SVGIG come from the germline V gene (reference sequence). The DNA of the CDR3 is TGTGCCTGGAGTGGCCTGGAGGCCGGGGAGCTGTTTTTT. It is translated as CAWSGLEAGELFF.

This chain connects TRBV20-1 to TRBJ2-3, with D possibly TRBD2 on 6 matching bases. Between the trimmed V and J ends, which lost 5 bases and 7 bases, there was a span of 22 bases. Per germline, CDR1 DFQATT and CDR2 SNEGSKA (reference sequence). The CDR3 spans 15 residues. The CDR3 sequence is CSALGTSLRWYTQYF. The CDR3 bases are TGCAGTGCTCTCGGGACTTCCCTAAGGTGGTATACGCAGTATTTT.

In its sample, this clonotype was seen a few times. This chain uses TRBV6-2 or TRBV6-3 with TRBJ1-5, with a tentative D call TRBD1 (5 bases). CDR3 length equals 13 residues. The V and J ends lost 5 bases and 5 bases respectively, with 10 bases between them. Germline V gives CDR1 MNHEY, CDR2 SVGEGT. CDR3 coding DNA: TGTGCCAGCAGTGGGGGACTAGATCAGCCCCAGCATTTT. This translates into CASSGGLDQPQHF.

The J gene is TRBJ2-4, the V gene TRBV2; 9 positions match TRBD1. V was pared by 9 bases and J by 1 base, with 4 bases of the junction left unmatched. CDR1 and CDR2 from the germline V gene are SNHLY and FYNNEI. There are 14 residues in the CDR3. The CDR3 nucleotides read TGTGCCAGACGACAGGGGGAGGCCAAAAACATTCAGTACTTC. It translates to CARRQGEAKNIQYF.

This clonotype appeared a few times. V usage is TRBV11-2 and J usage is TRBJ2-1; D not certain. With 6 bases removed from V and 1 base from J, the gap between germline ends came to 7 bases. The CDR3 sequence is 13 residues long. Germline values: CDR1 SGHAT, CDR2 FQNNGV. The CDR3 bases are TGTGCCAGCAGAGACATTTCCTACAATGAGCAGTTCTTC. It codes for CASRDISYNEQFF.

In its sample, this clonotype was seen once. The chain joins TRBV7-9 to TRBJ2-3; a weak D match, TRBD2 (5 bases). Per germline, CDR1 SEHNR and CDR2 FQNEAQ (reference sequence). This CDR3 has 15 residues. The V gene lost 5 bases and the J gene lost 1 base, with 13 bases spanning the gap. The CDR3 region is CASSIPRTRTDTQYF. CDR3 DNA sequence: TGTGCCAGCAGCATTCCCAGGACTCGCACAGATACGCAGTATTTT.

A few counts support this clonotype. This chain uses TRBV7-8 with TRBJ2-2; D unresolved. Germline V gives CDR1 SGHVS, CDR2 FQNEAQ. V lost 5 bases and J lost 7, with 17 bases in between. The CDR3 covers 15 residues. CDR3 protein: CASSQRRLFDGELFF. The CDR3 DNA is TGTGCCAGCAGCCAACGGCGGTTGTTCGACGGGGAGCTGTTTTTT.

J is TRBJ1-1 and V is TRBV6-5, with 7 bases fitting TRBD1. This CDR3 spans 14 amino acids. The V gene's germline CDR1 is MNHEY and CDR2 SVGAGI. V was pared by 2 bases and J by 4 bases, with 4 bases of the junction left unmatched. This CDR3 is CASSYETGITEAFF. CDR3 nucleotide sequence: TGTGCCAGCAGTTACGAGACAGGGATCACTGAAGCTTTCTTT.

This clonotype was detected only a few times. This chain joins TRBV3-1 and TRBJ2-1; D is undetermined. CDR1 and CDR2 (germline): LGHDT, YNNKEL (reference sequence). V gave up 3 bases and J gave up 9 bases, with 9 bases separating them. The CDR3 runs to 12 residues. CDR3 nucleotide sequence: TGTGCCAGCAGCCAGATGAGTGGTGAGCAGTTCTTC. Its translation: CASSQMSGEQFF.

This rearrangement joins TRBV11-1 to TRBJ2-3; D is unresolved. The CDR3 loop spans 14 amino acids. The V end lost 2 bases, the J end lost 6 bases, and 12 bases lay between the germline ends. The germline V gene encodes CDR1 SGHAT and CDR2 FQDESV (reference sequence). The DNA for the CDR3 is TGTGCCAGCAGCTTAACGTCAGCCCGGGATACGCAGTATTTT. Translation gives CASSLTSARDTQYF.

This clonotype was observed a few times. This sequence joins TRBV6-5 and TRBJ1-2; D is possibly TRBD1 (5 bases). Germline V gene data show CDR1 as MNHEY and CDR2 as SVGAGI. V lost 8 bases, J lost 7 bases, and 20 bases lay in between. The CDR3 is made up of 14 amino acids. The CDR3 DNA follows: TGTGCCAGCCGCCCGCCGGGGCAGGTCGGTGGCTACACCTTC. It encodes CASRPPGQVGGYTF.

This clonotype was seen a handful of times. CDR3 sequence (DNA): TGCAGCGTTGTTGATATACAAGCCACTGAAGCTTTCTTT. As protein: CSVVDIQATEAFF. The rearrangement uses TRBV29-1 and TRBJ1-1, with D unclear. CDR1 and CDR2 (germline): SQVTM, ANQGSEA. The CDR3 runs to 13 residues. V was trimmed by 4 bases and J by 4 bases, leaving 13 bases between them.

The chain couples TRBV7-9 to TRBJ2-5; D may be TRBD1 (5 bases). This CDR3 contains 14 residues. V gave up 1 base and J gave up 5 bases, with 11 bases separating them. Germline lookup yields CDR1 SEHNR and CDR2 FQNEAQ (reference sequence). The CDR3 loop reads CASSLGAGMETQYF. The CDR3 coding sequence is TGTGCCAGCAGCTTAGGGGCAGGGATGGAGACCCAGTACTTC.

This clonotype was recorded many times. The J gene is TRBJ2-5, the V gene TRBV24-1, with a possible D match to TRBD2 (5 bases). V lost 2 bases and J lost 0, with 9 bases in between. This CDR3 is 15 amino acids long. The germline V gene encodes CDR1 KGHDR and CDR2 SFDVKD. The DNA of the CDR3 is TGTGCCACCAGTGATTCGGGAAAGTACCAAGAGACCCAGTACTTC. Translation: CATSDSGKYQETQYF.

This clonotype was recorded a few times. The chain is built from TRBV2 and TRBJ2-7, with 7 bases identical to TRBD2. The length of the CDR3 is 14 residues. Unmatched junction bases numbered 6, after V lost 7 bases and J lost 0 bases. The germline V gene encodes CDR1 SNHLY and CDR2 FYNNEI. The CDR3 loop reads CASTLASGSYEQYF. The CDR3 nucleotides are TGTGCCAGCACTCTGGCTAGCGGCTCCTACGAGCAGTACTTC.

The chain combines TRBV7-7 with TRBJ2-5; a possible D gene is TRBD1 (8 bases). Trimming removed 5 bases at V and 9 bases at J, with 16 bases between. Per the germline V gene, CDR1 is SSHAT and CDR2 is FNYEAQ (reference sequence). CDR3 length: 13 residues. The CDR3 DNA is TGTGCCAGCAGCAAGGACAGGGAGGGGGCCCAGTACTTC. The encoded protein is CASSKDREGAQYF. Using reference TRBV7-7 and TRBJ2-5 for the parts outside the CDR3, the full variable domain is GAGVSQSPRYKVTKRGQDVTLRCDPISSHATLYWYQQALGQGPEFLTYFNYEAQPDKSGLPSDRFSAERPEGSISTLTIQRTEQRDSAMYRCASSKDREGAQYFGPGTRLLVL.

The genes are TRBV20-1 and TRBJ2-3; 13 bases are a match to TRBD2. CDR3 length equals 14 residues. Germline values: CDR1 DFQATT, CDR2 SNEGSKA (reference sequence). Here the CDR3 DNA reads TGCACCGGACTAGCGGGGGCTCGCACAGATACGCAGTATTTT. Translated: CTGLAGARTDTQYF.

The chain couples TRBV9 to TRBJ2-5; D gene ambiguous. The CDR3 loop spans 14 amino acids. Germline loops: CDR1 SGDLS, CDR2 YYNGEE. V lost 0 bases, J lost 2 bases, and 8 bases lay in between. The CDR3 DNA reads as TGTGCCAGCAGCGTAGGACGGAGACAAGAGACCCAGTACTTC. Amino acid sequence: CASSVGRRQETQYF.

The chain carries TRBV4-2 and TRBJ1-2; no clear D. Germline V gene data show CDR1 as LGHNA and CDR2 as YNFKEQ. V lost 4 bases to trimming and J lost 4 bases, with 16 bases between them. There are 15 residues in the CDR3. The CDR3 is CASSPFETEAYGYTF. The DNA for the CDR3 is TGTGCCAGCAGCCCCTTTGAGACTGAGGCCTATGGCTACACCTTC.

This clonotype showed up just a few times. This chain links TRBV21-1 with TRBJ2-4; TRBD2 is the table's D call, not checked against the DNA. TRBV21-1 is a recognized pseudogene. This CDR3 has 22 amino acids. DNA of the CDR3: TGTGCCAGCAGCAAAACGGTGCCCGGGACTAGCGGTTCCCCTACGGCCAAAAACATTCAGTACTTC. Translation gives CASSKTVPGTSGSPTAKNIQYF.

In this sample, this clonotype turned up a few times. The chain couples TRBV7-9 to TRBJ1-1; no firm D call. This CDR3 region has 13 residues. V was shortened by 2 bases and J by 1 base, with 5 bases between the two germline ends. From germline, CDR1 is SEHNR and CDR2 FQNEAQ (reference sequence). CDR3 residues: CASSLMENTEAFF. As DNA, the CDR3 is TGTGCCAGCAGCTTAATGGAGAACACTGAAGCTTTCTTT.

This chain connects TRBV6-6 to TRBJ2-5, with TRBD2 matching 9 bases. CDR3 size: 17 residues. In germline, CDR1 is MNHNY, CDR2 SVGAGI (reference sequence). V shed 6 bases, J shed 4 bases, and the junction held 15 bases outside the gene matches. The CDR3 spells CASRQAGGRGVRETQYF. CDR3 bases: TGTGCCAGCAGACAAGCGGGGGGCCGGGGAGTCAGAGAGACCCAGTACTTC.

J is TRBJ1-4 and V is TRBV4-3, with TRBD1 as a possible D gene (5 bases). Germline CDR1 LGHNA, CDR2 YSLEER. Trimming stripped 4 bases from V and 7 bases from J, with 22 bases between. The CDR3 sequence is 17 residues long. The CDR3 protein is CASSPSIGGKFGEKLFF. The CDR3 DNA reads TGCGCCAGCAGCCCATCAATCGGGGGAAAGTTTGGTGAAAAACTGTTTTTT.

The J gene is TRBJ2-3, the V gene TRBV7-9; D possibly corresponds to TRBD2 (6 bases). With 10 bases removed from V and 3 bases from J, the gap between germline ends came to 14 bases. The CDR3 is 13 residues long. Germline V gene data show CDR1 as SEHNR and CDR2 as FQNEAQ (reference sequence). The CDR3 DNA is TGTGCCATTCCGCGGGGAGCGACAGATACGCAGTATTTT. It is translated as CAIPRGATDTQYF.

This clonotype occurred many times. The chain combines TRBV7-9 with TRBJ2-1; D not certain. The CDR3 sequence is 15 residues long. Germline V CDR1 and CDR2: SEHNR, FQNEAQ (reference sequence). V lost 2 bases and J lost 0, with 8 bases in between. In DNA form, the CDR3 reads TGTGCCAGCAGCTTAATGGCCAGCTCCTACAATGAGCAGTTCTTC. Translating gives CASSLMASSYNEQFF.

Many counts were recorded for this clonotype. CDR3: CASIPASGNTIYF. CDR3 nucleotides: TGTGCCAGTATTCCAGCGTCCGGAAACACCATATATTTT. The rearrangement uses TRBV10-3 and TRBJ1-3, with D unresolved. Germline V gives CDR1 ENHRY, CDR2 SYGVKD. CDR3 length equals 13 residues. Trimming left V 10 bases short and J 4 bases short, with 14 bases between.

J is TRBJ2-7 and V is TRBV6-2 or TRBV6-3; TRBD1 matches 7 bases. From germline, CDR1 is MNHEY and CDR2 SVGEGT. J gave up 1 base and V 7 bases, and 4 bases lay outside the gene matches. The CDR3 is 13 amino acids. CDR3 nucleotides: TGTGCCAGCATTGCCAGGGGGTCCTACGAGCAGTACTTC. Protein product: CASIARGSYEQYF.

The chain combines TRBV29-1 with TRBJ1-5; the match to TRBD1 covers 11 bases. This CDR3 region has 12 residues. V lost 6 bases and J lost 6; bases outside the gene matches: 1. Germline V gene lookup returns CDR1 SQVTM and CDR2 ANQGSEA. In DNA, the CDR3 is TGCAGCGTGGGGACAGGGGGTCAGCCCCAGCATTTT. It encodes CSVGTGGQPQHF.